The rows below give T cell receptor beta chains drawn from one sample of a study of cytomegalovirus exposure and HLA in healthy donors. The repertoire was sequenced with immunoSEQ multiplex PCR; TCRdb's copy has only in-frame clones and lacks some. This table lists tens of thousands of clones. Source material: PBMCs. All receptors come from a man aged 25-45 years in good health and CMV-seropositive. Both conserved end residues are part of each CDR3. The D gene is left open where the match is weak.

V	D	length	J	DNA	CDR3
TRBV7-3	TRBD1	15	TRBJ2-1	TGTGCCAGCAGCCAGGAGGACAGGGGGCTCAATGAGCAGTTCTTC	CASSQEDRGLNEQFF
TRBV6-1	.	14	TRBJ1-1	TGTGCCAGCAGCTTCGGGTCCCTGAACACTGAAGCTTTCTTT	CASSFGSLNTEAFF
TRBV21-1	.	16	TRBJ2-3	TGTGCCAGCAGCGAACAGGGGCGGGGGGCATACCATACGCAGTATTTT	CASSEQGRGAYHTQYF
TRBV6-1	.	13	TRBJ2-1	TGTGCCAGCAGGGATGGACTCTACAATGAGCAGTTCTTC	CASRDGLYNEQFF
TRBV18	.	14	TRBJ1-3	TGTGCCAGCTCACCACCGGGACACTTCGAGGGGCGCCTTTTT	CASSPPGHFEGRLF
TRBV19	.	15	TRBJ2-5	TGTGCCAGTAGTGCGGATTGGGGAGGCCAAGAGACCCAGTACTTC	CASSADWGGQETQYF
TRBV30	.	14	TRBJ2-1	TGTGCCTGGAAGCAGGGGAGCTCCTACAATGAGCAGTTCTTC	CAWKQGSSYNEQFF
TRBV2	TRBD1	13	TRBJ1-6	TGTGCCAGCAGGGACAGGGTGTCTTCACCCCTCCACTTT	CASRDRVSSPLHF
TRBV13	.	16	TRBJ1-2	TGTGCCAGCAGCTTAGTTCCGTCCACGGGGGGCTATGGCTACACCTTC	CASSLVPSTGGYGYTF
TRBV29-1	.	16	TRBJ1-5	TGCAGCGCACAAACGGGAGGGTTGATGAGCAATCAGCCCCAGCATTTT	CSAQTGGLMSNQPQHF
TRBV19	TRBD1	14	TRBJ2-4	TGTGCCAGTAGTCGACAGGGTTTGGGGGACATTCAGTACTTC	CASSRQGLGDIQYF
TRBV19	.	17	TRBJ2-6	TGTGCCAGTAGTATTACCCTCACAGGATCCGGGGCCAACGTCCTGACTTTC	CASSITLTGSGANVLTF
TRBV30	.	13	TRBJ2-7	TGTGCCTGGAGTCCAGATTGGCCCCACGAGCAGTACTTC	CAWSPDWPHEQYF
TRBV11-3	.	13	TRBJ2-2	TGTGCCAGCAGCTCATTCAGGGACGGGGAGCTGTTTTTT	CASSSFRDGELFF
TRBV18	TRBD1	16	TRBJ2-1	TGTGCCAGCGCACCGCGGACAGGGAGCTCCTACAATGAGCAGTTCTTC	CASAPRTGSSYNEQFF